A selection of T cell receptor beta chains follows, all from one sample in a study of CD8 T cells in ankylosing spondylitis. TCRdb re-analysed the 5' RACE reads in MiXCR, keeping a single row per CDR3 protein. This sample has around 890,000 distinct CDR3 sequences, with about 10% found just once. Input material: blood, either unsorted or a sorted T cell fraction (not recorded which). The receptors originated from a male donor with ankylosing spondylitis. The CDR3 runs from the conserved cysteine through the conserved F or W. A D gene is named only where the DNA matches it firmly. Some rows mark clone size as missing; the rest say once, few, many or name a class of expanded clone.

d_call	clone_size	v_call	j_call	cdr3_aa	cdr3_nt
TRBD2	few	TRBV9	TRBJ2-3	CASSVAFSGGTDTQYF	TGTGCCAGCAGCGTAGCCTTTAGCGGGGGCACAGATACGCAGTATTTT
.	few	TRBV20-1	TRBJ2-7	CSAPLSGVNYEQYF	TGCAGTGCTCCTCTTAGCGGTGTCAACTACGAGCAGTACTTC
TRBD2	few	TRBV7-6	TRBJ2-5	CASSLNGLAGIKETQYF	TGTGCCAGCAGCTTAAACGGACTAGCGGGAATTAAAGAGACCCAGTACTTC
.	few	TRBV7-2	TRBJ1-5	CASSLVGRDNQPQHF	TGTGCCAGCAGCTTGGTTGGCAGGGACAATCAGCCCCAGCATTTT
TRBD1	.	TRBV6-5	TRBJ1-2	CASSSKGQGKSGYTF	TGTGCCAGCAGTTCAAAGGGACAGGGGAAAAGTGGCTACACCTTC
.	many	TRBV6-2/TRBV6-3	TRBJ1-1	CASSYSVNTEAFF	TGTGCCAGCAGCTACTCGGTGAACACTGAAGCTTTCTTT
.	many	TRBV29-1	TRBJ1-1	CSVAFYGTESTEAFF	TGCAGCGTAGCATTTTACGGAACAGAGAGCACTGAAGCTTTCTTT
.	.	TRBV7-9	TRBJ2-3	CASSFTGAVNTDTQYF	TGTGCCAGCAGCTTTACCGGGGCGGTCAACACAGATACGCAGTATTTT
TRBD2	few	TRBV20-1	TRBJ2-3	CSARDSSGGAGDTQYF	TGCAGTGCTAGAGATTCTAGCGGGGGGGCAGGTGATACGCAGTATTTT
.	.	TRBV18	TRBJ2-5	CASRRGGEETQYF	TGTGCCAGCAGACGAGGCGGCGAAGAGACCCAGTACTTC
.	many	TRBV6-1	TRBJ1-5	CASSRVGIQPQHF	TGTGCCAGCAGCCGTGTCGGGATACAGCCCCAGCATTTT
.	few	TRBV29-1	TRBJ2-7	CSVDYRGIEYEQYF	TGCAGCGTTGACTATCGGGGTATAGAGTACGAGCAGTACTTC
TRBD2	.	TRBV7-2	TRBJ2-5	CASSLGDYQVQETQYF	TGTGCCAGCAGCTTAGGGGACTACCAAGTTCAAGAGACCCAGTACTTC
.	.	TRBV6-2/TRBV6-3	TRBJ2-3	CASGDGYTQYF	TGTGCCAGCGGAGACGGTTATACGCAGTATTTT
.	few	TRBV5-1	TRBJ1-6	CASSLTGIGSPLHF	TGCGCCAGCAGCTTGACGGGGATAGGTTCACCCCTCCACTTT
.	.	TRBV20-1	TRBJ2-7	CSASPAWPSSYEQYF	TGCAGTGCTAGCCCGGCCTGGCCTAGCTCCTACGAGCAGTACTTC
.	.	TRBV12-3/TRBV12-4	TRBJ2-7	CASSPQGLGYEQYF	TGTGCCAGCAGTCCTCAGGGGTTGGGCTACGAGCAGTACTTC
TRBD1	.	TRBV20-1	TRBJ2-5	CSAPPTGETQYF	TGCAGTGCTCCCCCGACAGGGGAGACCCAGTACTTC
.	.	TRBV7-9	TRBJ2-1	CASSLGVRSNYNEQFF	TGTGCCAGCAGCTTAGGAGTAAGGAGTAATTACAATGAGCAGTTCTTC
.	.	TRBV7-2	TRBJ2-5	CASSRGGRAETQYF	TGTGCCAGCTCCCGAGGAGGGCGGGCGGAGACCCAGTACTTC
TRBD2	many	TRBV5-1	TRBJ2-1	CASSLARGEEGEQFF	TGCGCCAGCAGCTTGGCCCGGGGGGAGGAGGGTGAGCAGTTCTTC
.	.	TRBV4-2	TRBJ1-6	CASSQDHTGSPLHF	TGTGCCAGCAGCCAAGACCATACGGGATCACCCCTCCACTTT
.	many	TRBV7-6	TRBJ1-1	CASSLSWNTEAFF	TGTGCCAGCAGCTTAAGCTGGAACACTGAAGCTTTCTTT
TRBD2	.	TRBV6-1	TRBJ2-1	CASRERLAGVNEQFF	TGTGCCAGCAGGGAAAGACTAGCGGGGGTTAATGAGCAGTTCTTC
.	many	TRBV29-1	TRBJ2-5	CSVGDGQETQYF	TGCAGCGTTGGGGACGGCCAAGAGACCCAGTACTTC
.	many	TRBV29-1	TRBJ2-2	CSVPHLADGELFF	TGCAGCGTTCCCCACCTCGCGGACGGGGAGCTGTTTTTT
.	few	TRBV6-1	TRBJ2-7	CASGDDATYEQYF	TGTGCCAGCGGGGACGACGCCACCTACGAGCAGTACTTC
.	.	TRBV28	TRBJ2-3	CASSLNLNTQYF	TGTGCCAGCAGTTTGAATCTGAATACGCAGTATTTT
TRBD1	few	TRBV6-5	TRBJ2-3	CASSYSTQGADTQYF	TGTGCCAGCAGTTACTCAACGCAGGGGGCAGATACGCAGTATTTT
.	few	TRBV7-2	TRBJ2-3	CASSLAGGQPLTQYF	TGTGCCAGCAGCTTAGCCGGAGGGCAGCCCCTTACGCAGTATTTT
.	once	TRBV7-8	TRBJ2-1	CASSVAVQGQRVF	TGTGCCAGCAGCGTAGCTGTACAGGGCCAACGGGTCTTC
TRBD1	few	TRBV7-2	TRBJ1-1	CASSSQGESTEAFF	TGTGCCAGCAGCTCACAGGGGGAGAGTACTGAAGCTTTCTTT
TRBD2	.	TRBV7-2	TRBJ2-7	CASSLAVLAASYEQYF	TGTGCCAGCAGCTTAGCGGTCCTAGCGGCGTCCTACGAGCAGTACTTC
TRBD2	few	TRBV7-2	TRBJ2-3	CASSLRSGGGTDTQYF	TGTGCCAGCAGCTTAAGATCGGGGGGGGGCACAGATACGCAGTATTTT
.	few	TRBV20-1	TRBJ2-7	CSARPEQYF	TGCAGTGCTAGACCCGAGCAGTACTTC
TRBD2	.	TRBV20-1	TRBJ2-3	CSARSLAGVGDTQYF	TGCAGTGCTAGGTCCCTAGCGGGAGTTGGAGATACGCAGTATTTT
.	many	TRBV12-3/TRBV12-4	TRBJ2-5	CASSNGFTQYF	TGTGCCAGCAGTAATGGGTTCACCCAGTACTTC
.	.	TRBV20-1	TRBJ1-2	CSASRDPDYGYTF	TGCAGTGCTTCCAGGGACCCGGACTATGGCTACACCTTC
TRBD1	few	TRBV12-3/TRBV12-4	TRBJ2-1	CASSGRPDRVRYEQFF	TGTGCCAGCAGTGGGCGGCCGGACAGGGTAAGGTATGAGCAGTTCTTC
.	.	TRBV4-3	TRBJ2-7	CASSLKRGVGYEQYF	TGCGCCAGCAGCCTCAAACGGGGAGTGGGCTACGAGCAGTACTTC
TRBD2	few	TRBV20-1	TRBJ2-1	CSADLAGGANEQFF	TGCAGTGCCGATCTAGCGGGAGGGGCGAATGAGCAGTTCTTC
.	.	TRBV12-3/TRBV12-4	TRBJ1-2	CASSSWDGYTF	TGTGCCAGCAGTTCATGGGACGGCTACACCTTC